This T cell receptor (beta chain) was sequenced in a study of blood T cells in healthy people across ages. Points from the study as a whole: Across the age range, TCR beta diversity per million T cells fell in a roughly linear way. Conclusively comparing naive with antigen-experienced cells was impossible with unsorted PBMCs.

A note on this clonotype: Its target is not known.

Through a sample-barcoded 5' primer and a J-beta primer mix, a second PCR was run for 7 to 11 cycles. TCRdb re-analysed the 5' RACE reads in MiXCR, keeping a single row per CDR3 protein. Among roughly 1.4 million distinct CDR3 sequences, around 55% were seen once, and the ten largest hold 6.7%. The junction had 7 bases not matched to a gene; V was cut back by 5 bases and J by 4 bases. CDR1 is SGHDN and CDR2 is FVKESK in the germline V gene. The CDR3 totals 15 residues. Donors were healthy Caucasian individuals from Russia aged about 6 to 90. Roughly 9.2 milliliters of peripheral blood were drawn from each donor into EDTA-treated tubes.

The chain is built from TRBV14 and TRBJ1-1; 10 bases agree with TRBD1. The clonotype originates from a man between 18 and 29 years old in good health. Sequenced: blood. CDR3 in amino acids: CASSSTTGGFTEAFF. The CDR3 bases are TGTGCCAGCAGCTCCACGACAGGGGGCTTCACTGAAGCTTTCTTT.